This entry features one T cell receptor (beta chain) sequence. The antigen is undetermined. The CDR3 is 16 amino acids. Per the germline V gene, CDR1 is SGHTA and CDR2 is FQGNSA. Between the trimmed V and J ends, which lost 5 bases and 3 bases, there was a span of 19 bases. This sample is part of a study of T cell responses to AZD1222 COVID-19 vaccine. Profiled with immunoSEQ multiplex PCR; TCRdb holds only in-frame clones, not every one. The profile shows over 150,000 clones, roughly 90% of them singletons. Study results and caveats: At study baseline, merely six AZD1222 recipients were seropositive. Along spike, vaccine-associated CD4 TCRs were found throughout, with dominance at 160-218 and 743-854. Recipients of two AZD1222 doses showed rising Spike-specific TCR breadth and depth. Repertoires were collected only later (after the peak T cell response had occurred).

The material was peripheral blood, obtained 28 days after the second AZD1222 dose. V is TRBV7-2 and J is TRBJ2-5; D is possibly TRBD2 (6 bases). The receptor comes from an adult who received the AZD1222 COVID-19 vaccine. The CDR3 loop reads CASSPTINSGKETQYF. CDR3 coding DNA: TGTGCCAGCAGCCCCACGATCAATAGCGGCAAAGAGACCCAGTACTTC.